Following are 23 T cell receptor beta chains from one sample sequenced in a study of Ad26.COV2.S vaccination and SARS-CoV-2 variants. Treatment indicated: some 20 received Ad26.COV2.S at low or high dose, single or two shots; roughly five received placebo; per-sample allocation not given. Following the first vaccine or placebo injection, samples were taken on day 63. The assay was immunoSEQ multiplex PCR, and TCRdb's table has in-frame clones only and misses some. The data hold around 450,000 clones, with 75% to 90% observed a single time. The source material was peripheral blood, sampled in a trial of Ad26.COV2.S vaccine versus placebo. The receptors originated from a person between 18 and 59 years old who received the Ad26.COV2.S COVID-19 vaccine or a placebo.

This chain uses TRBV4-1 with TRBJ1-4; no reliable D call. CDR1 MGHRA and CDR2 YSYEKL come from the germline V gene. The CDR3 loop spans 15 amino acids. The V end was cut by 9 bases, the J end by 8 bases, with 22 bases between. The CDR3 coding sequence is TGCGCCAGTAGGGAAGGACGTGGCTTTAGCGAAAAACTGTTTTTT. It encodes CASREGRGFSEKLFF.

The CDR3 region has the DNA TGTGCCAGCAGGCCAACAGGAAACACCATATATTTT. This gives the protein CASRPTGNTIYF. The chain recombines TRBV12-3 or TRBV12-4 with TRBJ1-3; no definite D call. CDR3 length: 12 residues. Trimming took 6 bases from V and 4 from J, leaving 7 bases between them.

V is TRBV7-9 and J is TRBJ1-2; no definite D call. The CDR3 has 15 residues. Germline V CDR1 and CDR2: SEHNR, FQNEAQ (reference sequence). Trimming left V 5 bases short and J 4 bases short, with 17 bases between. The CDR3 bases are TGTGCCAGCAGCCTAAAGACCGAACTCCTCTATGGCTACACCTTC. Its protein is CASSLKTELLYGYTF.

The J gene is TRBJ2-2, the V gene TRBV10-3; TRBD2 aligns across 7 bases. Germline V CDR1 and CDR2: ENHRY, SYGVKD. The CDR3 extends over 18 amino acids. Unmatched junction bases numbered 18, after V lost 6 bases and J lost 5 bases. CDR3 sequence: CAIRGAGEQIRTTGELFF. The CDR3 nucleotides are TGTGCCATCAGAGGGGCGGGAGAGCAGATTCGAACGACCGGGGAGCTGTTTTTT.

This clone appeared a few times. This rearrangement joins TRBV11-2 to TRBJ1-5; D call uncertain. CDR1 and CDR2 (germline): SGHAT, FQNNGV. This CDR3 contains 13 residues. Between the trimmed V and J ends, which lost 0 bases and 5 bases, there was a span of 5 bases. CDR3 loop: CASSLDAHQPQHF. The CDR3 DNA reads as TGTGCCAGCAGCTTAGACGCTCATCAGCCCCAGCATTTT.

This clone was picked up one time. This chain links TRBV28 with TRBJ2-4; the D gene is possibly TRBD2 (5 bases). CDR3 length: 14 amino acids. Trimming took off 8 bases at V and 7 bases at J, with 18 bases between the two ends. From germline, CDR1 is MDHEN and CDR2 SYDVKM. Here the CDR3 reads CASFFSGTPNIQYF. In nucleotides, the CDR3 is TGTGCCAGCTTCTTCAGCGGAACCCCCAACATTCAGTACTTC.

DNA for the CDR3: TGTGCCAGCAGCCAAATTATCCCATTCCCGCCTGCAACTAATGAAAAACTGTTTTTT. Translated, it gives CASSQIIPFPPATNEKLFF. The V and J genes are TRBV14 and TRBJ1-4; D gene uncertain. This CDR3 contains 19 residues. CDR1 and CDR2 (germline): SGHDN, FVKESK. The germline V and J ends were trimmed by 2 bases and 0 bases, with 19 bases remaining between them. Full variable domain (remainder filled in from reference TRBV14 and TRBJ1-4): EAGVTQFPSHSVIEKGQTVTLRCDPISGHDNLYWYRRVMGKEIKFLLHFVKESKQDESGMPNNRFLAERTGGTYSTLKVQPAELEDSGVYFCASSQIIPFPPATNEKLFFGSGTQLSVL.

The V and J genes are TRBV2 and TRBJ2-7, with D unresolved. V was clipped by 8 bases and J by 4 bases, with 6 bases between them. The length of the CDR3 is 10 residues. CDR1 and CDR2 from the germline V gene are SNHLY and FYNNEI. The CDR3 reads CASVNYEQYV. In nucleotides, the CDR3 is TGTGCCAGCGTGAATTACGAGCAGTACGTC.

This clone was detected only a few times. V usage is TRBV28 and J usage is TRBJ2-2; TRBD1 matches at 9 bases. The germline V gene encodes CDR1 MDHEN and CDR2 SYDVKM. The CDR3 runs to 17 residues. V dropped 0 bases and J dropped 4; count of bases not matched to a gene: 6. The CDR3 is CASSLWGDRAGTGELFF. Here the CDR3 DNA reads TGTGCCAGCAGTTTATGGGGGGACAGGGCAGGCACCGGGGAGCTGTTTTTT.

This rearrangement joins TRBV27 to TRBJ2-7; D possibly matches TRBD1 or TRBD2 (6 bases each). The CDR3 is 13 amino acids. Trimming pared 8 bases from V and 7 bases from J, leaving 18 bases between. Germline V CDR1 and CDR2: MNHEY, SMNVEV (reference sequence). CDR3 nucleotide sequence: TGTGCCAGCGGGCGTAGCCAAGGGGGGGAGCAGTACTTC. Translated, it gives CASGRSQGGEQYF.

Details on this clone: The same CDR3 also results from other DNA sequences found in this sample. The CDR3 loop reads CASSLTLSSYNEQFF. The DNA for the CDR3 is TGTGCCAGCAGTCTGACTCTTAGCTCCTACAATGAGCAGTTCTTC. The V call is TRBV6-5, the J call TRBJ2-1; D gene unclear. With 5 bases removed from V and 0 bases from J, the gap between germline ends came to 11 bases. The CDR3 runs to 15 residues. Germline V lookup: CDR1 MNHEY, CDR2 SVGAGI.

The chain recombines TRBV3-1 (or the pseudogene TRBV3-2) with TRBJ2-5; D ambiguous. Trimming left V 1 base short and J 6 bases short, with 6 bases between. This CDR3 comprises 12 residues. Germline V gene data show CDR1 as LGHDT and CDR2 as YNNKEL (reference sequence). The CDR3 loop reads CASSQVLKTQYF. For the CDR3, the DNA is TGTGCCAGCAGCCAAGTTTTGAAGACCCAGTACTTC.

CDR3 residues: CATSRGKQGYEQYV. The CDR3 bases are TGTGCCACCAGCAGAGGTAAACAGGGGTACGAGCAGTACGTC. This rearrangement joins TRBV15 to TRBJ2-7, with 7 positions matching TRBD1. After removal of 1 base from V and 4 bases from J, the junction contained 4 bases not matched to a gene. Germline V gene sequence: CDR1 LNHNV, CDR2 YYDKDF (reference sequence). This CDR3 is 14 amino acids long.

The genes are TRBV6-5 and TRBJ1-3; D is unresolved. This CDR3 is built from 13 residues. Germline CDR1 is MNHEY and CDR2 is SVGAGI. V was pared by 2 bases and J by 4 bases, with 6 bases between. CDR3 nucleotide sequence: TGTGCCAGCAGTTACGGCATCGGAAACACCATATATTTT. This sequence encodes CASSYGIGNTIYF.

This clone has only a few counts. CDR3 amino acids: CASSFQGVEQYF. Here the CDR3 DNA reads TGCGCCAGCAGCTTTCAGGGAGTGGAGCAGTACTTC. This chain joins TRBV5-1 and TRBJ2-7; D is perhaps TRBD1 or TRBD2 (5 bases each). This CDR3 is built from 12 residues. Trimming removed 2 bases at V and 7 bases at J, with 10 bases between. Germline lookup yields CDR1 SGHRS and CDR2 YFSETQ.

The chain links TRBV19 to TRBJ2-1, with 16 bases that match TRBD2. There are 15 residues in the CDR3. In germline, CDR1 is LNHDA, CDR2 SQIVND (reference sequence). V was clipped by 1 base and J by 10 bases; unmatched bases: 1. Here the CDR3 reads CASSIVGLAGGEQFF. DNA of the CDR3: TGTGCCAGTAGTATAGTGGGACTAGCGGGAGGGGAGCAGTTCTTC.

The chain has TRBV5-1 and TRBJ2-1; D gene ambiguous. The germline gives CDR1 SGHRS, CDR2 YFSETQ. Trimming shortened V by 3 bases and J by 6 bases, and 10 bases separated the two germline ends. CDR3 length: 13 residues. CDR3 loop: CASSSQVPNEQFF. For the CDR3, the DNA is TGCGCCAGCAGCTCCCAGGTTCCCAATGAGCAGTTCTTC.

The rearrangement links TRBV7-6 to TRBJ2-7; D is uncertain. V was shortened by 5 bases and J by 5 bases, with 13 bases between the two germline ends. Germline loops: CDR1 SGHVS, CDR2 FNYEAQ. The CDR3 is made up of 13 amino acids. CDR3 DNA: TGTGCCAGCAGCGCCGCCGATCAAAACGAGCAGTACTTC. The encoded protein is CASSAADQNEQYF.

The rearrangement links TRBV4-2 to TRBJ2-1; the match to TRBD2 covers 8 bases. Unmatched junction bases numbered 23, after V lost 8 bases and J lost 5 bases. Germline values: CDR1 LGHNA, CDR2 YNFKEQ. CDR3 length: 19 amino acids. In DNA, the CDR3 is TGTGCCAGCGCCCCACTAGCGGCTGGCGGCTTTCTTAGGAACAATGAGCAGTTCTTC. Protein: CASAPLAAGGFLRNNEQFF.

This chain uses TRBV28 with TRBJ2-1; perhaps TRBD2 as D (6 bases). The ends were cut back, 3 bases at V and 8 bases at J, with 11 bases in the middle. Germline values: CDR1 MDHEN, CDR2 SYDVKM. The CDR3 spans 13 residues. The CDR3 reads CASSFGGLDEQFF. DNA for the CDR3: TGTGCCAGCAGTTTTGGAGGGCTAGATGAGCAGTTCTTC.

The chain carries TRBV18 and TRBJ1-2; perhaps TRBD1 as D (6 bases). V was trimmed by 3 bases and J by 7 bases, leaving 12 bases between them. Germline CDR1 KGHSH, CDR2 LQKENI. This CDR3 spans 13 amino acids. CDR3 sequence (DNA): TGTGCCAGCTCACCTGGTTCGGGGGCTGGCTACACCTTC. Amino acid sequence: CASSPGSGAGYTF.

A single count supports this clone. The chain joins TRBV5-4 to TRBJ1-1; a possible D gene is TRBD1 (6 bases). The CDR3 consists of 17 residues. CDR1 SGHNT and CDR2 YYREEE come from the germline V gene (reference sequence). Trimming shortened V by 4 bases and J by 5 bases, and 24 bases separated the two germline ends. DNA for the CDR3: TGTGCCAGCAGCGGGGGGCGCGATTATATAAGTAGGACTGAAGCTTTCTTT. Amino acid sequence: CASSGGRDYISRTEAFF.

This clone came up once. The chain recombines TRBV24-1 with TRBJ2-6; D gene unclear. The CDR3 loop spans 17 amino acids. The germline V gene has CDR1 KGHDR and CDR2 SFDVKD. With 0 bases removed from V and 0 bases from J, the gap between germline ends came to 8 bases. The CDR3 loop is CATSDLRGDSGANVLTF. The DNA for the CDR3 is TGTGCCACCAGTGATTTGCGTGGGGACTCTGGGGCCAACGTCCTGACTTTC.